This T cell receptor beta chain derives from a study of shared clonotypes between healthy human individuals. The overall study: Ranging from 18 to 49 in age, donors were a couple of women and a few men. Study-wide results and caveats: In general, naive subsets displayed greater estimated richness than memory subsets did.

This clone occurred a few times. The antigen is undetermined. Repertoires were generated with immunoSEQ multiplex PCR, while TCRdb's copy carries only in-frame clones and drops some. The sample yields about 680,000 clones, around 78% seen once. The donors, all of them Caucasian adults, lived in Nashville, Tennessee. The clonotype was recovered from a woman in her thirties in good health. Sequencing was done on a sample of memory CD4+ T cells sorted from blood. Indicated subset: CD45RA-negative fraction.

CDR3 region: CASSSGQGLGYTF. The CDR3 nucleotides are TGTGCCAGCAGTTCGGGACAGGGTCTTGGCTACACCTTC. The V and J genes are TRBV28 and TRBJ1-2, with TRBD1 matching 9 bases. Germline CDR1 MDHEN, CDR2 SYDVKM. The CDR3 has 13 amino acids. The ends lost 4 bases at V and 7 bases at J; junction bases unmatched: 4.